Here is one T cell receptor beta chain with its context. Its target is unknown. The sample comes from a study of cytomegalovirus exposure and HLA in healthy donors. Study-wide results and caveats: Reported performance of the classifier showed diagnosis of cytomegalovirus status with high specificity and sensitivity.

Donors likely had unrecorded immune exposures despite being nominally healthy when sampled. This CDR3 region has 15 residues. CDR1 is LNHDA and CDR2 is SQIVND in the germline V gene (reference sequence). Trimming cost V 3 bases and J 2 bases, with 13 bases left between them. 60 Vbeta and 13 Jbeta primers were used in PCR. Clones were read by immunoSEQ multiplex PCR, and TCRdb kept only the in-frame ones, dropping some. The repertoire includes 60,000 to 90,000 clones, 70% of them detected once, and about 8.9% sits in the top ten. Sequenced: PBMCs. This receptor was taken from a woman aged 45 to 65 in good health and CMV-seropositive. The chain uses TRBV19 and TRBJ2-5; tentative D call: TRBD2 (5 bases). As DNA, the CDR3 is TGTGCCAGTAGTATGAGGGCAGGATTACAAGAGACCCAGTACTTC. Protein product: CASSMRAGLQETQYF. The variable domain in full, completed from reference TRBV19 and TRBJ2-5, reads DGGITQSPKYLFRKEGQNVTLSCEQNLNHDAMYWYRQDPGQGLRLIYYSQIVNDFQKGDIAEGYSVSREKKESFPLTVTSAQKNPTAFYLCASSMRAGLQETQYFGPGTRLLVL.